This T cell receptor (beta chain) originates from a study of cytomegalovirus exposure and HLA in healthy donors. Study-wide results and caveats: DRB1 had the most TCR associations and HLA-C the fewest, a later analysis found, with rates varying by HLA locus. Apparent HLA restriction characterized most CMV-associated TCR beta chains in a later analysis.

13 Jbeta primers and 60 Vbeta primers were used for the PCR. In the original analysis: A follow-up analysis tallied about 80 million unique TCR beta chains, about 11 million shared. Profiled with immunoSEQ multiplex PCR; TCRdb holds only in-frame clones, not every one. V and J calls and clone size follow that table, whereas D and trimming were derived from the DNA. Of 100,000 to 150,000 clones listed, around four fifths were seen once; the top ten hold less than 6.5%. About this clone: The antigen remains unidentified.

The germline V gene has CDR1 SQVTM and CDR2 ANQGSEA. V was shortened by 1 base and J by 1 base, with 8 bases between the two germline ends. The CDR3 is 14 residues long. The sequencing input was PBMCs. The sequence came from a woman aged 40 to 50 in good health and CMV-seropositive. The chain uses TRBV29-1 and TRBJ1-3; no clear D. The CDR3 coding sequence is TGCAGCGTTGAAGTCGGGTTGTCTGGAAACACCATATATTTT. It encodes CSVEVGLSGNTIYF.